This TCR beta chain was identified during a study of Graves' ophthalmopathy and Graves' hyperthyroidism. The V gene's germline CDR1 is SNHLY and CDR2 FYNNEI. The CDR3 is 15 amino acids. Trimming pared 5 bases from V and 5 bases from J, leaving 15 bases between. Investigators amplified TCR beta CDR3 regions from RNA transcripts. After a first-round RT-PCR with HTBI primers, a second-round multiplex PCR was run. From the multiplex PCR reads, TCRdb called clonotypes with MiXCR, one entry per CDR3 protein. The sample includes around 1,200,000 distinct CDR3 sequences, 35% to 40% of them seen just once. Findings and limits, study-wide: Also, most clonotypes expanded in the thyroid above 0.001 frequency appeared in blood.

This clonotype occurred a few times. Its antigen is undetermined. Enrollment excluded any patients with other autoimmune diseases, uncontrolled infections, pregnancy or lactation. Clinical symptoms, serum thyroxine, TRAb, thyroid ultrasound and orbital computed tomography were relied on for diagnosis. This clonotype originated in an adult man with Graves' hyperthyroidism. V is TRBV2 and J is TRBJ2-2; no definite D call. Sequenced material: peripheral blood or thyroid tissue (not recorded which). The CDR3 nucleotides are TGTGCCAGCAGTCCAGACGGAGTAGAGACCGGGGAGCTGTTTTTT. Translating it yields CASSPDGVETGELFF.